This TCR beta chain was sequenced during a study of PD-1 blockade in classical Hodgkin lymphoma. Study conclusions and caveats: CD4+ TCR diversity, unlike CD8+, climbed significantly by C4D1. When set against healthy donors, newly diagnosed patients were reported to show lower baseline TCR diversity. Undefined causes, possibly disease activity or prior therapy, underlie the repertoire differences.

Produced via immunoSEQ multiplex PCR; TCRdb's table is partial and in-frame only. This table has tens of thousands of clones, 75% to 85% appearing once. As for this clone: The antigen remains undetermined.

With V trimmed by 0 bases and J by 8 bases, 2 bases remained unmatched. CDR3 size: 14 residues. The germline V gene encodes CDR1 MNHEY and CDR2 SVGAGI. Relapse was seen in all patients after autologous stem cell transplantation, and brentuximab vedotin exposure was variable. The input for sequencing was peripheral blood mononuclear cells (PBMCs), taken at baseline. This chain connects TRBV6-5 to TRBJ2-1, with 9 nucleotides matching TRBD1. The source of this sequence is a human donor with classical Hodgkin lymphoma. CDR3 loop: CASSYSDRGHEQFF. The CDR3 DNA is TGTGCCAGCAGTTACTCGGACAGGGGTCATGAGCAGTTCTTC.